What follows are 2 T cell receptor beta chains derived from one specimen sequenced in a study of beta chain features in type 1 diabetes. The authors reverse transcribed all of the isolated RNA, so sequencing captured expressed TCRB transcripts. Libraries were prepared by immunoSEQ multiplex PCR; TCRdb keeps only in-frame clonotypes and omits some of them. The sample carries about 620,000 clones, around 15% recorded once. The specimen was naive CD4+ T cells from blood. These receptors all come from a man between 18 and 35 years old in good health.

This clone was observed a few times. The rearrangement joins TRBV13 to TRBJ2-7; 9 nucleotides align to TRBD2. The CDR3 has 17 amino acids. CDR1 and CDR2 (germline): PRHDT, FYEKMQ (reference sequence). V trimming: 1 base; J trimming: 7 bases; junction bases outside the gene matches: 14. The CDR3 region has the DNA TGTGCCAGCAGCTTAGCCCTAAGTCGCGGGAGGGCGCTGGAGCAGTACTTC. Its protein product is CASSLALSRGRALEQYF.

This chain uses TRBV7-6 with TRBJ2-1, with TRBD1 matching over 7 bases. This CDR3 is 16 amino acids long. The V and J ends lost 2 bases and 0 bases, in that order; junction bases with no gene match: 4. In germline, CDR1 is SGHVS, CDR2 FNYEAQ. CDR3 nucleotide sequence: TGTGCCAGCAGCTTACGGACAGGCAGCTCCTACAATGAGCAGTTCTTC. Translated, it gives CASSLRTGSSYNEQFF.